The T cell receptor (beta chain) described here comes from a study of OX40 agonist ivuxolimab in advanced cancers. Looking at the study overall: A mean age of approximately 60 years, range about 20 to 79, was recorded, and approximately 85% were male. Three patients had partial responses: one hepatocellular carcinoma, two cutaneous melanoma.

The germline gives CDR1 SGHRS, CDR2 YFSETQ. The CDR3 loop spans 11 amino acids. V lost 4 bases to trimming and J lost 7 bases, with 8 bases between them. Autoimmune disease history or systemic immunosuppression led to patients being barred. Data came from immunoSEQ multiplex PCR; TCRdb stores just in-frame clones and leaves some out. The sample has about 20,000 clones, 70% to 90% seen once; the top ten hold 35% to 40%. The sequence came from an adult with an advanced solid tumor such as melanoma, head and neck, liver or kidney cancer. The chain uses TRBV5-1 and TRBJ2-5; D may be TRBD2 (6 bases). The material was CD4+ or CD8+ T cells sorted from blood, obtained in a trial of the OX40 agonist ivuxolimab. CDR3 bases: TGCGCCAGCAGCCCCGGGGGGACCCAGTACTTC. Amino acid sequence: CASSPGGTQYF.